This T cell receptor (beta chain) was found in a study of immune evolution from preneoplasia to lung adenocarcinoma. As for this clone: Its antigen is currently unknown.

The repertoire was sequenced with immunoSEQ multiplex PCR; TCRdb's copy has only in-frame clones and lacks some. This repertoire shows roughly 8,300 clones, 70% to 90% found once; its top ten account for 5% to 7%. Study findings and constraints: Later-stage lesions seemingly showed higher T cell density and diversity than normal lung. Top clone share appeared to fall from AAH through AIS, MIA, adenocarcinoma.

Nucleic acids came from premalignant or tumor cells enriched by macro-dissection. Trimming took 6 bases from V and 8 from J; bases not matched to a gene: 10. The CDR3 is 14 residues long. Germline values: CDR1 SGHRS, CDR2 YFSETQ. V is TRBV5-1 and J is TRBJ1-4, with TRBD1 matching 7 bases. This TCR derives from a person aged 70 to 85 with lung adenocarcinoma. Specimen: FFPE minimally invasive lung adenocarcinoma tissue. The CDR3 reads CASTLGGTAEKLFF. The CDR3 coding sequence is TGCGCCAGCACCCTGGGTGGGACAGCGGAAAAACTGTTTTTT.